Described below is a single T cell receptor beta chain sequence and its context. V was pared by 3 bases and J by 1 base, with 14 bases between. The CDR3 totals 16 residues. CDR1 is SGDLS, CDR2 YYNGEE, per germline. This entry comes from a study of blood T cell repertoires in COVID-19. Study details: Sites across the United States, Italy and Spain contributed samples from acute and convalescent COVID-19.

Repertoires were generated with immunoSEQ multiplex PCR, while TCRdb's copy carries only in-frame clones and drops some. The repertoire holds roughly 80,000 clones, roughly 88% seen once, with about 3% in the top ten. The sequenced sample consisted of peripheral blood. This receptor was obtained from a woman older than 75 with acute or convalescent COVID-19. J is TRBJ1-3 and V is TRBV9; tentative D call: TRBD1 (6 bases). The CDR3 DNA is TGTGCCAGCAGCGCCTCAGGGGTTGAATCTGGAAACACCATATATTTT. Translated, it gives CASSASGVESGNTIYF.